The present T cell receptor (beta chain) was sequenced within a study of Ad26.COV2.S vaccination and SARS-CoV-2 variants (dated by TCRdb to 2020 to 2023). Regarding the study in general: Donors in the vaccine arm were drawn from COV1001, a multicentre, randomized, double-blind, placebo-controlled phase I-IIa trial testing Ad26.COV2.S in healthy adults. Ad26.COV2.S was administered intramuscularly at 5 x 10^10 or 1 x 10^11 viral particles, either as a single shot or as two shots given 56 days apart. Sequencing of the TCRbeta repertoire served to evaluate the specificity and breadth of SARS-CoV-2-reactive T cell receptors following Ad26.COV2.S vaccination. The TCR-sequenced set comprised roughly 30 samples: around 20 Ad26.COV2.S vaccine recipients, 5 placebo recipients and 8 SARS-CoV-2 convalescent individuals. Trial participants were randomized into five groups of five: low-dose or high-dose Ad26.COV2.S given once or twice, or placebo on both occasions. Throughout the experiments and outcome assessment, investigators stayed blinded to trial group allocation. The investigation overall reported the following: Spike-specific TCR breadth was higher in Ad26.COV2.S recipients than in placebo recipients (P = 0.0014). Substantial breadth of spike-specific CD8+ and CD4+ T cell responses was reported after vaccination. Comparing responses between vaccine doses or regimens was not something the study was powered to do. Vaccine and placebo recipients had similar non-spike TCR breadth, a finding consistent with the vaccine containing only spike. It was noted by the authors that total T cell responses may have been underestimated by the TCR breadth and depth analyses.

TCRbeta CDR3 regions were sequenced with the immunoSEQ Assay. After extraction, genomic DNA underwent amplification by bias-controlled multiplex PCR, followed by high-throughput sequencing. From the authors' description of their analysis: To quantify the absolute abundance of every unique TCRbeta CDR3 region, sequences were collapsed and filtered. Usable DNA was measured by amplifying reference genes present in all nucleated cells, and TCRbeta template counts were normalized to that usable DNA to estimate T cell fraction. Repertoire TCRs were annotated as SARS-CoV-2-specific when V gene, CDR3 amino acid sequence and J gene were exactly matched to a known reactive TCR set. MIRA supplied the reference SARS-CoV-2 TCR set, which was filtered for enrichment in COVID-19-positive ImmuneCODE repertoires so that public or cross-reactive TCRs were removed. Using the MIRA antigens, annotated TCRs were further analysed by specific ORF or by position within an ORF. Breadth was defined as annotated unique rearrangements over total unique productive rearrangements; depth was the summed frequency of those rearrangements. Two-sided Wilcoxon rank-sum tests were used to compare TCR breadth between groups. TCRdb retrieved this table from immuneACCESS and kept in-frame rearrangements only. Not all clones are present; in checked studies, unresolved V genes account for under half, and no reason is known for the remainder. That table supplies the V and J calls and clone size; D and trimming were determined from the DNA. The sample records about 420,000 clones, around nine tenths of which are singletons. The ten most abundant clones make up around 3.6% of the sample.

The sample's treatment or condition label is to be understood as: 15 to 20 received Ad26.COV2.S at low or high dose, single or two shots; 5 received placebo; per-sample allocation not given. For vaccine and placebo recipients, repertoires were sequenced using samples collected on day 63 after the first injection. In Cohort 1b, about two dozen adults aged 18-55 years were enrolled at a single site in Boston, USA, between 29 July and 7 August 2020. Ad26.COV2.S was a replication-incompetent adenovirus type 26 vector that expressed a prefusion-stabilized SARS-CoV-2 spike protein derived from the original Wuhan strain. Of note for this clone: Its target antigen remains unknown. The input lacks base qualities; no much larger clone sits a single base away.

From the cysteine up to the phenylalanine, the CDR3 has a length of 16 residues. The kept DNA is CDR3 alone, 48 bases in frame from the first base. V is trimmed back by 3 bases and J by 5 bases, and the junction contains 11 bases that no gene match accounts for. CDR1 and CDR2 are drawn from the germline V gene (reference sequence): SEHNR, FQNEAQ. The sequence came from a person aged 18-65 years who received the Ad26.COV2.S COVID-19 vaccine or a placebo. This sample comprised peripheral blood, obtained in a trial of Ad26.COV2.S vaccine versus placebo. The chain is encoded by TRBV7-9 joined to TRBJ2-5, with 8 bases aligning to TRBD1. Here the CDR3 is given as CASSFPTQGGKETQYF. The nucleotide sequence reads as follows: TGTGCCAGCAGCTTCCCTACACAGGGGGGAAAGGAGACCCAGTACTTC.